These 9 T cell receptor beta chains share one sample of origin, sequenced in a study of cytomegalovirus exposure and HLA in healthy donors. PCR amplification relied on 60 Vbeta primers (plus 13 Jbeta primers). Clones were read by immunoSEQ multiplex PCR, and TCRdb kept only the in-frame ones, dropping some. Of some 150,000 clones listed, roughly 82% are singletons. The specimen sequenced was PBMCs. Receptors were obtained from a man aged 45 to 65 in good health and CMV-seropositive.

The chain combines TRBV2 with TRBJ2-5; 8 nucleotides match TRBD2. There are 20 residues in the CDR3. Trimming removed 5 bases from V and 1 base from J; junction bases left unmatched: 21. Germline V gene lookup returns CDR1 SNHLY and CDR2 FYNNEI. This CDR3 reads CASSTSTGTIAGPTQETQYF. Here the CDR3 DNA reads TGTGCCAGCAGTACCTCCACAGGGACAATAGCGGGACCAACCCAAGAGACCCAGTACTTC.

V usage is TRBV5-6 and J usage is TRBJ2-6; unclear D gene. Trimming took off 3 bases at V and 0 bases at J, with 10 bases between the two ends. The germline V gene encodes CDR1 SGHDT and CDR2 YYEEEE. The CDR3 totals 16 residues. CDR3 bases: TGTGCCAGCAGCTCGCGTTGGAGCTCTGGGGCCAACGTCCTGACTTTC. As protein: CASSSRWSSGANVLTF.

This sequence joins TRBV19 and TRBJ1-1, with D maybe TRBD1 (6 bases). CDR3 length equals 16 residues. The ends were cut back, 4 bases at V and 3 bases at J, with 18 bases in the middle. In germline, CDR1 is LNHDA, CDR2 SQIVND (reference sequence). The DNA for the CDR3 is TGTGCCAGTAGTACCCGACCCTGGGACAAAGACACTGAAGCTTTCTTT. The encoded protein is CASSTRPWDKDTEAFF.

The chain joins TRBV5-6 to TRBJ1-5; 8 bases match TRBD1. V dropped 4 bases and J dropped 6; count of bases not matched to a gene: 6. Germline lookup yields CDR1 SGHDT and CDR2 YYEEEE. The CDR3 has 14 amino acids. The CDR3 DNA reads TGTGCCAGCAGCAGCTGGGACAGGAGTCAGCCCCAGCATTTT. Translating gives CASSSWDRSQPQHF.

The gene calls are TRBV11-1 and TRBJ2-5; 7 bases are shared with TRBD2. This CDR3 has 15 amino acids. V was pared by 5 bases and J by 1 base, with 7 bases of the junction left unmatched. Germline lookup yields CDR1 SGHAT and CDR2 FQDESV (reference sequence). The CDR3 sequence is CASSPGLPAQETQYF. The CDR3 bases are TGTGCCAGCAGCCCGGGACTACCGGCCCAAGAGACCCAGTACTTC.

The gene calls are TRBV27 and TRBJ1-3; weak D call: TRBD1 (5 bases). This CDR3 is built from 14 residues. Trimming took off 5 bases at V and 8 bases at J, with 16 bases between the two ends. CDR1 and CDR2 (germline): MNHEY, SMNVEV (reference sequence). In nucleotides, the CDR3 is TGTGCCAGCAGTCCCGGGGGACGTCGCGACACCATATATTTT. Protein product: CASSPGGRRDTIYF.

This CDR3 reads CASSFGTSLLHTQYF. The CDR3 bases are TGCGCCAGCAGCTTCGGGACTAGCCTCCTCCATACGCAGTATTTT. The chain couples TRBV5-1 to TRBJ2-3; TRBD2 matches 9 bases. The V segment lost 2 bases and the J segment 7 bases; nucleotides outside the gene matches: 8. Germline V gene sequence: CDR1 SGHRS, CDR2 YFSETQ. The CDR3 loop spans 15 amino acids. The full variable domain, in which reference TRBV5-1 and TRBJ2-3 provide the parts outside the CDR3, is KAGVTQTPRYLIKTRGQQVTLSCSPISGHRSVSWYQQTPGQGLQFLFEYFSETQRNKGNFPGRFSGRQFSNSRSEMNVSTLELGDSALYLCASSFGTSLLHTQYFGPGTRLTVL.

This clone was picked up a small number of times. The chain is built from TRBV5-5 and TRBJ2-5, with D tentatively TRBD1 (6 bases). The ends were cut back, 3 bases at V and 5 bases at J, with 14 bases in the middle. This CDR3 region has 14 residues. Germline CDR1 SGHKS, CDR2 YYEKEE (reference sequence). The CDR3 protein is CASSSGHLLETQYF. CDR3 DNA sequence: TGTGCCAGCAGCTCGGGACACCTGCTTGAGACCCAGTACTTC.

The rearrangement joins TRBV5-1 to TRBJ1-1, with D uncertain. Trimming took off 0 bases at V and 2 bases at J, with 11 bases between the two ends. The germline CDR1 and CDR2 sequences are SGHRS and YFSETQ. The CDR3 spans 15 residues. CDR3 bases: TGCGCCAGCAGCTTGGATGGCAGACTAAACACTGAAGCTTTCTTT. This translates into CASSLDGRLNTEAFF.